One T cell receptor beta chain is described in this entry. Its antigen remains unknown. The CDR3 contains 15 residues. Deletions cut 1 base from V and 4 bases from J, with 14 bases between. CDR1 is LNHDA, CDR2 SQIVND, per germline (reference sequence). This entry belongs to a study of siplizumab effects on memory and regulatory T cells. General study results and limits: A minor share of alloreactive clones matched unstimulated subsets. Significant reduction of alloreactive sequences traceable to unstimulated CD4+ memory cells was observed with siplizumab. Naive T cells were seemingly more diverse than memory cells, and major contributions to the alloresponse seemed to be made by them.

Some 93,000 TCR templates per sample were sequenced. TCRdb's table, derived via immunoSEQ multiplex PCR, lists solely in-frame clones and lacks some. Counted here are 80,000 to 95,000 clones, approximately 95% occurring once; the ten biggest clones make up roughly 20%. The TCR originated in a human donor in good health. Source material: CD8+ T cells sorted from blood. This rearrangement joins TRBV19 to TRBJ2-7, with D perhaps TRBD1 (6 bases). CDR3 region: CASSIGGGVGYEQYF. The CDR3 bases are TGTGCCAGTAGTATAGGTGGGGGCGTCGGGTACGAGCAGTACTTC.